Listed here are 25 T cell receptor beta chains from one sample, sequenced in a study of identical twins. One entry per CDR3 protein, called by TCRdb with MiXCR from the 5' RACE reads. The data contain about 890,000 distinct CDR3 sequences, roughly an eighth of them singletons. This same sample was also part of a study on yellow fever vaccine responses in identical twins.

Sequencing was done on a sample of PBMCs. Source of these receptors: a young woman in good health.

This clonotype appeared a few times. The CDR3 region has the DNA TGTGCCAGCAGTTTTGTGGGACACCTCTACGAGCAGTACTTC. It specifies CASSFVGHLYEQYF. The V gene is TRBV12-3 or TRBV12-4, the J gene TRBJ2-7; perhaps TRBD1 as D (6 bases). This CDR3 is 14 amino acids long. V gave up 3 bases and J gave up 3 bases, with 12 bases separating them.

At least ten counts were recorded for this clonotype. The rearrangement links TRBV4-2 to TRBJ2-7; D perhaps matches TRBD2 (5 bases). CDR1 and CDR2 (germline): LGHNA, YNFKEQ. The CDR3 extends over 16 amino acids. V lost 5 bases and J 3 bases, leaving 20 bases between the germline ends. The DNA of the CDR3 is TGTGCCAGCAGCTCCGAGTTAAGCCCCCGGGGCTACGAGCAGTACTTC. As protein: CASSSELSPRGYEQYF.

There are a few counts of this clonotype. The chain recombines TRBV7-8 with TRBJ2-5, with 10 bases fitting TRBD2. The CDR3 contains 17 residues. J gave up 2 bases and V 1 base, and 7 bases lay outside the gene matches. CDR1 SGHVS and CDR2 FQNEAQ come from the germline V gene. The CDR3 nucleotides are TGTGCCAGCAGCTTAGTTGGTAGCGGGGGGAGGCAAGAGACCCAGTACTTC. Protein sequence: CASSLVGSGGRQETQYF.

This clonotype was counted a few times. The V gene is TRBV5-1, the J gene TRBJ2-5, with D unresolved. CDR1 and CDR2 (germline): SGHRS, YFSETQ. The V end was cut by 3 bases, the J end by 2 bases, with 11 bases between. The CDR3 extends over 14 amino acids. CDR3 protein: CASSWGLDQETQYF. The CDR3 DNA reads as TGCGCCAGCAGCTGGGGATTAGATCAAGAGACCCAGTACTTC.

The genes are TRBV27 and TRBJ2-4; 7 bases align to TRBD2. Germline V gene lookup returns CDR1 MNHEY and CDR2 SMNVEV (reference sequence). V trimming: 5 bases; J trimming: 7 bases; junction bases outside the gene matches: 17. The CDR3 totals 17 residues. The CDR3 coding sequence is TGTGCCAGCAGTCAAAGGGGACTGGAGCGGGGAGAGAACATTCAGTACTTC. It translates to CASSQRGLERGENIQYF.

This clonotype appeared many times. V is TRBV5-1 and J is TRBJ1-3, with 7 bases aligning to TRBD1. CDR1 is SGHRS, CDR2 YFSETQ, per germline. This CDR3 region has 14 residues. The V and J ends lost 4 bases and 4 bases, in that order; junction bases with no gene match: 5. The chain's CDR3 is CASSTTTGGNTIYF. The CDR3 DNA reads as TGCGCCAGCAGCACGACGACAGGGGGAAACACCATATATTTT.

The chain employs TRBV19 and TRBJ2-1, with TRBD1 matching 7 bases. V dropped 9 bases and J dropped 4; count of bases not matched to a gene: 6. The CDR3 length is 13 residues. Germline values: CDR1 LNHDA, CDR2 SQIVND (reference sequence). The CDR3 sequence is CASTGQLYNEQFF. Written as DNA, the CDR3 is TGTGCCAGCACGGGACAGCTATACAATGAGCAGTTCTTC.

This clonotype was seen a few times. V gene TRBV19 combines with J gene TRBJ1-1; maybe TRBD1 (6 bases). The germline gives CDR1 LNHDA, CDR2 SQIVND (reference sequence). V was clipped by 10 bases and J by 3 bases, with 12 bases between them. The length of the CDR3 is 12 residues. CDR3 sequence (DNA): TGTGCCACCAAGGACAGCCACACTGAAGCTTTCTTT. Amino acid sequence: CATKDSHTEAFF.

The chain carries TRBV20-1 and TRBJ2-1, with D uncertain. V was pared by 1 base and J by 10 bases, with 17 bases between. Germline loops: CDR1 DFQATT, CDR2 SNEGSKA (reference sequence). The CDR3 extends over 14 amino acids. The CDR3: CSARGGDDLWEQFF. CDR3 coding DNA: TGCAGTGCTAGAGGTGGGGATGATCTTTGGGAGCAGTTCTTC.

This clonotype was detected only a few times. V is TRBV6-1 and J is TRBJ2-1, with 10 positions matching TRBD2. The V gene's germline CDR1 is MNHNS and CDR2 SASEGT. After removal of 8 bases from V and 4 bases from J, the junction contained 20 bases not matched to a gene. The CDR3 runs to 19 residues. The CDR3 reads CASFPLDITSGKGYNEQFF. CDR3 nucleotide sequence: TGTGCCAGCTTCCCTTTGGACATAACTAGCGGGAAAGGGTACAATGAGCAGTTCTTC.

As for this clonotype: Because it lacks the conserved phenylalanine or tryptophan at the end, this CDR3 is likely a read error. The chain employs TRBV12-3 or TRBV12-4 and TRBJ2-3, with 10 bases aligning to TRBD1. This CDR3 contains 15 residues. Losses at the gene ends were 6 bases for V and 4 bases for J; bases not matched to a gene: 7. Here the CDR3 DNA reads TGTGCCAGCAGAAAGGACAGGGGGGACGCAGATACGCAGTATTCT. Translating gives CASRKDRGDADTQYS.

This clonotype was detected a few times. V gene TRBV29-1 combines with J gene TRBJ2-3, with 7 bases aligning to TRBD1. The CDR3 is 15 residues long. Germline CDR1 and CDR2: SQVTM and ANQGSEA. V lost 6 bases, J lost 0 bases, and 9 bases stayed unmatched. The CDR3 protein is CSVETGRHSTDTQYF. The CDR3 DNA is TGCAGCGTCGAGACAGGGAGACATAGCACAGATACGCAGTATTTT.

In this sample, this clonotype turned up many times. This chain connects TRBV29-1 to TRBJ1-1, with D uncertain. V lost 6 bases and J 6 bases, leaving 14 bases between the germline ends. The CDR3 length is 12 residues. CDR1 and CDR2 (germline): SQVTM, ANQGSEA. In DNA form, the CDR3 reads TGCAGCGTGAGGAAAATAGGCCCTGAAGCTTTCTTT. Its translation is CSVRKIGPEAFF.

This clonotype was seen a few times. The CDR3 nucleotides are TGTGCCAGCAGCCCTAGAGCGGGGGCCCGAGAGACCCAGTACTTC. This codes for CASSPRAGARETQYF. The V call is TRBV7-8, the J call TRBJ2-5; TRBD2 matches at 8 bases. Germline-derived CDR1 and CDR2 are SGHVS and FQNEAQ. V was pared by 5 bases and J by 4 bases, with 9 bases of the junction left unmatched. There are 15 residues in the CDR3.

This clonotype has a count of ten or more. V gene TRBV12-3 or TRBV12-4 combines with J gene TRBJ2-7; D is undetermined. The CDR3 runs 11 residues. The germline V and J ends were trimmed by 3 bases and 6 bases, with 6 bases remaining between them. This CDR3 is CASSFRGEQYF. The CDR3 DNA reads as TGTGCCAGCAGTTTTAGAGGCGAGCAGTACTTC.

This clonotype was observed a few times. The chain recombines TRBV28 with TRBJ2-7; TRBD1 agrees at 9 bases. J was trimmed by 2 bases and V by 8 bases; bases with no gene match: 7. The CDR3 is 14 residues long. Germline values: CDR1 MDHEN, CDR2 SYDVKM. The CDR3 region is CASAYGQGPYEQYF. In DNA, the CDR3 is TGTGCCAGCGCTTATGGACAGGGGCCCTACGAGCAGTACTTC.

This clonotype has a handful of counts. The chain is built from TRBV20-1 and TRBJ2-1; 7 bases line up with TRBD2. The CDR3 is made up of 15 amino acids. J lost 6 bases, V lost 0 bases, and 8 bases had no gene match. CDR1 DFQATT and CDR2 SNEGSKA come from the germline V gene (reference sequence). The chain's CDR3 is CSARESGIRANEQFF. The CDR3 coding sequence is TGCAGTGCTAGAGAAAGCGGGATCCGGGCCAATGAGCAGTTCTTC.

This clonotype was counted between two and nine times. The CDR3 nucleotides are TGCGCCAGCAGCCAGGATGATTCGGCCCCCTACGAGCAGTACGTC. It codes for CASSQDDSAPYEQYV. This rearrangement joins TRBV4-1 to TRBJ2-7, with no clear D. The CDR3 contains 15 residues. V shed 3 bases and J shed 2 bases, with 14 bases lying between them. CDR1 MGHRA and CDR2 YSYEKL come from the germline V gene.

This clonotype was found a few times. V usage is TRBV5-1 and J usage is TRBJ1-4; perhaps TRBD1 as D (6 bases). V dropped 4 bases and J dropped 8 bases, with 24 bases sitting between them. Germline V CDR1 and CDR2: SGHRS, YFSETQ. This CDR3 region has 17 residues. CDR3 residues: CASSQGGIPPGREKLFF. The CDR3 coding sequence is TGCGCCAGCAGCCAAGGGGGTATCCCCCCAGGTAGAGAAAAACTGTTTTTT. Full variable domain (remainder filled in from reference TRBV5-1 and TRBJ1-4): KAGVTQTPRYLIKTRGQQVTLSCSPISGHRSVSWYQQTPGQGLQFLFEYFSETQRNKGNFPGRFSGRQFSNSRSEMNVSTLELGDSALYLCASSQGGIPPGREKLFFGSGTQLSVL.

This clonotype was detected ten times or more. The chain carries TRBV4-1 and TRBJ2-7, with TRBD2 matching 7 bases. With 0 bases clipped from V and 7 bases from J, the junction kept 6 bases outside the gene matches. There are 14 residues in the CDR3. The germline gives CDR1 MGHRA, CDR2 YSYEKL. The CDR3 DNA reads as TGCGCCAGCAGCCAAGAGAAGACTAGCAGGGAGCAGTACTTC. Translating it yields CASSQEKTSREQYF.

The chain carries TRBV7-8 and TRBJ2-3, with 12 bases lining up with TRBD1. J was trimmed by 8 bases and V by 0 bases; bases with no gene match: 18. The germline gives CDR1 SGHVS, CDR2 FQNEAQ. This CDR3 is built from 20 residues. CDR3 residues: CASSLARVLVGQGALGTQYF. Here the CDR3 DNA reads TGTGCCAGCAGCTTAGCGCGGGTACTGGTGGGACAGGGGGCCTTGGGTACGCAGTATTTT.

This clonotype was seen a few times. Here the CDR3 reads CAISGTAGLAGGRNEQFF. The CDR3 DNA reads as TGTGCCATCAGTGGGACCGCGGGACTAGCGGGGGGGCGCAATGAGCAGTTCTTC. The chain has TRBV10-3 and TRBJ2-1; TRBD2 matches at 16 bases. This CDR3 contains 18 residues. V lost 4 bases, J lost 6 bases, and 9 bases stayed unmatched. Germline V CDR1 and CDR2: ENHRY, SYGVKD.

This chain joins TRBV12-3 or TRBV12-4 and TRBJ2-1, with D unresolved. V lost 4 bases and J 2 bases, leaving 9 bases between the germline ends. The CDR3 runs to 14 residues. CDR3 DNA sequence: TGTGCCAGCAGTTACGGATTACCCTACAATGAGCAGTTCTTC. Its translation is CASSYGLPYNEQFF.

This clonotype occurred a few times. This chain links TRBV2 with TRBJ1-5, with D possibly TRBD1 on 6 matching bases. This CDR3 has 12 amino acids. V was trimmed by 8 bases and J by 4 bases, leaving 9 bases between them. Germline-derived CDR1 and CDR2 are SNHLY and FYNNEI. The CDR3 bases are TGTGCCAGCCGGACAGAAAATCAGCCCCAGCATTTT. Translating gives CASRTENQPQHF.

Only a few counts were recorded for this clonotype. V gene TRBV10-3 combines with J gene TRBJ2-5; D might be TRBD2 (5 bases). This CDR3 region has 13 residues. Germline V gene data show CDR1 as ENHRY and CDR2 as SYGVKD. V shed 3 bases and J shed 5 bases, with 10 bases lying between them. This CDR3 reads CAISDLLVETQYF. CDR3 in DNA: TGTGCCATCAGTGACTTACTAGTTGAGACCCAGTACTTC.